The 13 T cell receptor beta chains listed next were all sequenced from one sample in a study of shared clonotypes between healthy human individuals. Clones were read by immunoSEQ multiplex PCR, and TCRdb kept only the in-frame ones, dropping some. The data show around 580,000 clones, roughly 98% seen once. It was CD45RO-negative cells, positively selected for CCR7, that made up naive CD8 cells, with terminally differentiated effector memory CD45RA+ cells excluded. Sequencing was carried out using naive CD8+ T cells sorted from blood. These receptors originate from a young man in good health.

The chain joins TRBV7-2 to TRBJ2-7; D might be TRBD1 or TRBD2, each matching 5 bases. CDR3 length: 12 residues. V gave up 4 bases and J gave up 4 bases, with 8 bases separating them. CDR1 and CDR2 from the germline V gene are SGHTA and FQGNSA. CDR3 DNA: TGTGCCAGCAGCTCGGGGCCGTACGAGCAGTACTTC. Encoded protein: CASSSGPYEQYF.

The chain employs TRBV6-6 and TRBJ2-7, with D hard to call. Germline assignment: CDR1 MNHNY and CDR2 SVGAGI (reference sequence). The V gene lost 3 bases and the J gene lost 7 bases, with 16 bases spanning the gap. The CDR3 contains 14 residues. The CDR3 spells CASSYVGSLGEQYF. Here the CDR3 DNA reads TGTGCCAGCAGTTATGTAGGCTCTTTGGGGGAGCAGTACTTC.

This clone was found once. The chain joins TRBV27 to TRBJ2-3, with 8 bases lining up with TRBD1. Per the germline V gene, CDR1 is MNHEY and CDR2 is SMNVEV (reference sequence). V shed 5 bases and J 4 bases; nucleotides not matched to a gene: 11. The CDR3 loop spans 16 amino acids. The CDR3 bases are TGTGCCAGCAGTCCCCTAGGACAGGGAGGTGCAGATACGCAGTATTTT. It specifies CASSPLGQGGADTQYF.

J is TRBJ1-1 and V is TRBV10-3; 7 bases align to TRBD1. The ends lost 4 bases at V and 5 bases at J; junction bases unmatched: 4. The CDR3 sequence is 13 residues long. Germline-derived CDR1 and CDR2 are ENHRY and SYGVKD. This CDR3 reads CAISGQGGTEAFF. The CDR3 nucleotides are TGTGCCATCAGTGGACAGGGAGGAACTGAAGCTTTCTTT.

The rearrangement links TRBV27 to TRBJ1-5; D remains ambiguous. The CDR3 has 13 residues. Germline values: CDR1 MNHEY, CDR2 SMNVEV (reference sequence). V lost 3 bases, J lost 4 bases, and 7 bases lay in between. CDR3 nucleotide sequence: TGTGCCAGCAGTTTTGATATGAATCAGCCCCAGCATTTT. This codes for CASSFDMNQPQHF.

The count of this clone is one. This chain joins TRBV7-2 and TRBJ2-1, with D hard to call. This CDR3 is built from 13 residues. Germline loops: CDR1 SGHTA, CDR2 FQGNSA. With 1 base removed from V and 4 bases from J, the gap between germline ends came to 5 bases. The CDR3 coding sequence is TGTGCCAGCAGCTTAGTAGGGTACAATGAGCAGTTCTTC. It yields the protein CASSLVGYNEQFF.

V gene TRBV6-5 combines with J gene TRBJ1-5; possibly TRBD1 for D (5 bases). The CDR3 spans 15 residues. V gave up 2 bases and J gave up 3 bases, with 11 bases separating them. Germline values: CDR1 MNHEY, CDR2 SVGAGI. CDR3 protein: CASSYGTGVNQPQHF. The CDR3 region has the DNA TGTGCCAGCAGTTACGGTACAGGAGTCAATCAGCCCCAGCATTTT.

This sequence joins TRBV15 and TRBJ2-1; no firm D call. Trimming took 5 bases from V and 10 from J, leaving 15 bases between them. CDR1 and CDR2 from the germline V gene are LNHNV and YYDKDF (reference sequence). The CDR3 sequence is 13 residues long. The chain's CDR3 is CATSQVNFEEQFF. CDR3 nucleotides: TGTGCCACCAGCCAAGTAAACTTTGAAGAGCAGTTCTTC.

This clone appeared once. V gene TRBV10-2 combines with J gene TRBJ2-7; D may match TRBD1 or TRBD2 (6 bases each). Per the germline V gene, CDR1 is WSHSY and CDR2 is SAAADI. V lost 8 bases and J 0 bases, leaving 17 bases between the germline ends. The CDR3 is made up of 15 amino acids. The CDR3 protein is CASGGGPLSSYEQYF. The CDR3 nucleotides read TGCGCCAGCGGAGGGGGGCCTTTGAGCTCCTACGAGCAGTACTTC.

The chain couples TRBV5-1 to TRBJ2-5; the D is unclear. The CDR3 extends over 15 amino acids. Germline CDR1 SGHRS, CDR2 YFSETQ. Between the trimmed V and J ends, which lost 4 bases and 2 bases, there was a span of 15 bases. The CDR3 is CASSPGPEGQETQYF. In DNA, the CDR3 is TGCGCCAGCAGCCCAGGACCCGAAGGGCAAGAGACCCAGTACTTC.

This chain joins TRBV11-2 and TRBJ1-1; possibly TRBD1 for D (5 bases). Germline V gives CDR1 SGHAT, CDR2 FQNNGV. The CDR3 consists of 14 residues. V was pared by 7 bases and J by 1 base, with 13 bases between. CDR3 DNA sequence: TGTGCCAGCACCTTGTGGGGGACGAACACTGAAGCTTTCTTT. The encoded protein is CASTLWGTNTEAFF.

V is TRBV27 and J is TRBJ2-7, with a weak D call TRBD1 (5 bases). The CDR3 has 14 residues. V lost 4 bases, J lost 5 bases, and 15 bases lay in between. The germline CDR1 and CDR2 sequences are MNHEY and SMNVEV (reference sequence). The CDR3 is CASSYQGFPDEQYF. For the CDR3, the DNA is TGTGCCAGCAGTTACCAGGGATTTCCCGACGAGCAGTACTTC.

The chain links TRBV28 to TRBJ2-5, with D perhaps given as TRBD1 or TRBD2 (5 bases each). V shed 5 bases and J shed 9 bases, with 16 bases lying between them. This CDR3 spans 13 amino acids. Per the germline V gene, CDR1 is MDHEN and CDR2 is SYDVKM. In DNA form, the CDR3 reads TGTGCCAGCAGTAGCACGCTCAGAGGGGCCCAGTACTTC. Translating gives CASSSTLRGAQYF.